A single sample is the source of the 30 T cell receptor beta chains below, sequenced in a study of CD8+CD57+ T cells in acquired aplastic anemia. Both TCR beta VDJ combination and CDR3 sequence profiling were carried out. Genomic DNA was the template for this profiling. Using its own MiXCR run on the reads, TCRdb lists one record per CDR3 protein. The sample lists tens of thousands of distinct CDR3 sequences; under 50% were seen once. Sequencing input: sorted CD4+, CD8+, or CD8+CD57+ T cells (not recorded which) from PBMCs. Source of these receptors: a human donor in good health, serving as a control.

The chain has TRBV12-3 or TRBV12-4 and TRBJ1-1, with D perhaps TRBD1 (5 bases). This CDR3 region has 14 residues. V was pared by 5 bases and J by 4 bases, with 14 bases between. DNA for the CDR3: TGTGCCAGCAGTCCTTACCCGGGGGGCACTGAAGCTTTCTTT. It codes for CASSPYPGGTEAFF.

CDR3 loop: CASSFVSGNTIYF. The CDR3 DNA reads TGTGCCAGCAGTTTCGTCTCTGGAAACACCATATATTTT. The chain carries TRBV12-3 or TRBV12-4 and TRBJ1-3; D unresolved. Deletions cut 3 bases from V and 0 bases from J, with 3 bases between. This CDR3 is 13 amino acids long.

Turning to this clonotype: A clone one base away is much larger, so this may be a read error. The V call is TRBV5-1, the J call TRBJ2-3, with 8 bases lining up with TRBD2. Per the germline V gene, CDR1 is SGHRS and CDR2 is YFSETQ. Trimming removed 4 bases from V and 4 bases from J; junction bases left unmatched: 8. The CDR3 is 15 residues long. Written as DNA, the CDR3 is TGCGCCAGCAGCCCCGAGACTAGCGATCCAGATACGCAGTATTTT. Residues: CASSPETSDPDTQYF.

Ten or more counts support this clonotype. The rearrangement joins TRBV9 to TRBJ2-2, with D uncertain. Germline V gene data show CDR1 as SGDLS and CDR2 as YYNGEE. With 3 bases removed from V and 2 bases from J, the gap between germline ends came to 2 bases. This CDR3 region has 12 residues. The CDR3 reads CASSENTGELFF. For the CDR3, the DNA is TGTGCCAGCAGCGAAAACACCGGGGAGCTGTTTTTT.

The V call is TRBV6-5, the J call TRBJ2-7, with 13 bases aligning to TRBD2. The CDR3 is 15 amino acids. Germline CDR1 MNHEY, CDR2 SVGAGI. With 4 bases clipped from V and 6 bases from J, the junction kept 6 bases outside the gene matches. CDR3 nucleotides: TGTGCCAGCAGTTCCCCGACTAGCGGGAGGCGCGAGCAGTACTTC. It encodes CASSSPTSGRREQYF.

This clonotype was counted between two and nine times. This chain connects TRBV2 to TRBJ1-6, with a possible D match to TRBD1 (5 bases). The CDR3 is made up of 16 amino acids. Germline values: CDR1 SNHLY, CDR2 FYNNEI. V was shortened by 1 base and J by 5 bases, with 12 bases between the two germline ends. Here the CDR3 DNA reads TGTGCCAGCAGTGAAGGGGGGTGGGGGAATAATTCACCCCTCCACTTT. Translated, it gives CASSEGGWGNNSPLHF.

This clonotype has a handful of counts. The chain links TRBV24-1 to TRBJ1-3; D ambiguous. Looked up from germline, CDR1 is KGHDR and CDR2 is SFDVKD. Trimming removed 9 bases from V and 2 bases from J, with 10 bases in between. This CDR3 has 13 amino acids. DNA of the CDR3: TGTGCCACCTCCCAAACTACTGGAAACACCATATATTTT. This gives the protein CATSQTTGNTIYF.

This clonotype was seen many times. The V gene is TRBV20-1, the J gene TRBJ1-1; possible D gene TRBD1, 6 bases. CDR1 is DFQATT, CDR2 SNEGSKA, per germline (reference sequence). V lost 2 bases and J lost 10, with 14 bases in between. The CDR3 totals 12 residues. This CDR3 reads CSARQGREGAFF. The CDR3 DNA is TGCAGTGCTAGACAGGGGCGGGAGGGAGCTTTCTTT.

This clonotype has only a few counts. V and J are TRBV4-1 and TRBJ2-2; 7 positions match TRBD1. The CDR3 consists of 16 residues. Germline V gene lookup returns CDR1 MGHRA and CDR2 YSYEKL. The junction had 7 bases not matched to a gene; V was cut back by 4 bases and J by 2 bases. The CDR3 sequence: CASSPRQGPNTGELFF. For the CDR3, the DNA is TGCGCCAGCAGCCCACGACAGGGACCTAACACCGGGGAGCTGTTTTTT.

As to this clonotype: It may be a read error: a sequence one base away is much more abundant. The chain employs TRBV7-3 and TRBJ1-1; D gene uncertain. Germline V lookup: CDR1 SGHTA, CDR2 FQGTGA. Trimming left V 3 bases short and J 1 base short, with 6 bases between. The CDR3 loop spans 13 amino acids. DNA for the CDR3: TGTGCCAGCAGCTTGGAACAGAACACTGAAGCTTTCTTT. Translated: CASSLEQNTEAFF.

There are a few counts of this clonotype. The gene calls are TRBV7-1 and TRBJ2-1, with D maybe TRBD2 (7 bases). TRBV7-1 belongs to the ORF category, with a function that is uncertain. There are 18 residues in the CDR3. V lost 2 bases, J lost 3 bases, and 20 bases lay in between. CDR3 in amino acids: CASSSRGLVAGIYNEQFF. The CDR3 nucleotides read TGTGCCAGCAGCTCAAGGGGGTTAGTAGCGGGCATCTACAATGAGCAGTTCTTC.

The chain links TRBV30 to TRBJ2-1; D gene unclear. The CDR3 contains 14 residues. CDR1 and CDR2 from the germline V gene are GTSNPN and SVGIG (reference sequence). The CDR3 sequence: CANSEVNNGNEQFF. The CDR3 nucleotides are TGTGCAAATAGTGAGGTGAATAACGGCAATGAGCAGTTCTTC.

This clonotype was detected many times. V is TRBV7-9 and J is TRBJ2-5, with a weak D call TRBD1 (6 bases). The CDR3 is 15 residues long. V was pared by 5 bases and J by 5 bases, with 18 bases between. CDR1 SEHNR and CDR2 FQNEAQ come from the germline V gene (reference sequence). The CDR3 spells CASSNRVARLETQYF. The CDR3 bases are TGTGCCAGCAGCAACAGGGTGGCCCGGCTTGAGACCCAGTACTTC.

In regard to this clonotype: Just one base apart from a much larger clone, this may be a read error. The rearrangement links TRBV6-1 to TRBJ2-2; D uncertain. Trimming removed 8 bases at V and 6 bases at J, with 13 bases between. The length of the CDR3 is 13 residues. The germline gives CDR1 MNHNS, CDR2 SASEGT. The CDR3 nucleotides read TGTGCCAGCCTGAGACACGACGCCGGGGAGCTGTTTTTT. The encoded protein is CASLRHDAGELFF.

This clonotype has ten or more counts. The CDR3 region is CASSAPGTSGTYEQYF. In DNA form, the CDR3 reads TGTGCCAGCAGTGCGCCGGGGACTAGCGGGACCTACGAGCAGTACTTC. V and J are TRBV25-1 and TRBJ2-7, with 13 bases that match TRBD2. Trimming at V came to 4 bases and at J to 2 bases, leaving 5 bases not matched to a gene. The CDR3 is 16 residues long. Germline values: CDR1 MGHDK, CDR2 SYGVNS.

The rearrangement links TRBV15 to TRBJ2-7; 9 nucleotides match TRBD1. CDR1 LNHNV and CDR2 YYDKDF come from the germline V gene (reference sequence). This CDR3 region has 15 residues. V shed 5 bases and J 3 bases; nucleotides not matched to a gene: 8. The CDR3 bases are TGTGCCACCAGCGTCGGGACAGGGATTGGCTACGAGCAGTACTTC. It yields the protein CATSVGTGIGYEQYF.

This chain links TRBV19 with TRBJ1-1; D is uncertain. This CDR3 is 14 amino acids long. Germline V gene sequence: CDR1 LNHDA, CDR2 SQIVND (reference sequence). Trimming left V 1 base short and J 1 base short, with 7 bases between. The CDR3 DNA reads as TGTGCCAGTAGTATAGGTAAGGCGAACACTGAAGCTTTCTTT. Amino acids: CASSIGKANTEAFF.

The gene calls are TRBV25-1 and TRBJ2-5, with 9 nucleotides matching TRBD2. V shed 6 bases, J shed 4 bases, and the junction held 18 bases outside the gene matches. The CDR3 is 18 residues long. Germline-derived CDR1 and CDR2 are MGHDK and SYGVNS. The CDR3 DNA reads TGTGCCAGCAGCGCCCACTGGAGTAGCGGGAGTGGGCGAGAGACCCAGTACTTC. Translated: CASSAHWSSGSGRETQYF.

This chain joins TRBV9 and TRBJ1-2, with TRBD1 as a possible D gene (6 bases). Trimming pared 3 bases from V and 10 bases from J, leaving 19 bases between. The CDR3 is 14 amino acids. The germline gives CDR1 SGDLS, CDR2 YYNGEE. CDR3 sequence (DNA): TGTGCCAGCAGCGCAATGGGGGGGCTCCACGACTACACCTTC. Residues: CASSAMGGLHDYTF.

With regard to this clonotype: Its ends do not fully match the called genes, so a read error is possible. The gene calls are TRBV10-1 and TRBJ2-7, with D possibly TRBD1 on 6 matching bases. Germline CDR1 and CDR2: WNHNN and SYGVQD (reference sequence). The CDR3 extends over 14 amino acids. Here the CDR3 DNA reads TGTGCCAGCAGCGGCCACAAGGGGGCCTACGAGCAGTACTTC. It specifies CASSGHKGAYEQYF.

In this sample, this clonotype turned up a few times. One junction end disagrees with the germline gene, perhaps due to a read error. The chain employs TRBV6-4 and TRBJ1-1; D gene unclear. The CDR3 is 11 residues long. Germline lookup yields CDR1 MRHNA and CDR2 SNTAGT. The CDR3 DNA is TGTGCCAGCAAGTTCGGAACTGAAACTTTCTTT. It yields the protein CASKFGTETFF.

The chain links TRBV5-1 to TRBJ1-4; TRBD1 might be the D (5 bases). With 4 bases removed from V and 7 bases from J, the gap between germline ends came to 11 bases. The CDR3 consists of 13 residues. Germline CDR1 and CDR2: SGHRS and YFSETQ. CDR3 coding DNA: TGCGCCAGCAGCAACCCAGGGAGTGAAAAACTGTTTTTT. It yields the protein CASSNPGSEKLFF.

There are many counts of this clonotype. The V call is TRBV6-5, the J call TRBJ1-5; the match to TRBD1 covers 9 bases. The ends lost 4 bases at V and 5 bases at J; junction bases unmatched: 3. Germline V gives CDR1 MNHEY, CDR2 SVGAGI. The CDR3 loop spans 14 amino acids. CDR3 DNA: TGTGCCAGCAGTTCGACAGGGGGTCATCAGCCCCAGCATTTT. Translating gives CASSSTGGHQPQHF.

This sequence joins TRBV19 and TRBJ1-1; 8 bases agree with TRBD1. Germline V gene sequence: CDR1 LNHDA, CDR2 SQIVND (reference sequence). After removal of 3 bases from V and 2 bases from J, the junction contained 5 bases not matched to a gene. The CDR3 has 15 residues. CDR3 region: CASSILDRENTEAFF. The CDR3, as DNA: TGTGCCAGTAGTATCCTGGACAGGGAAAACACTGAAGCTTTCTTT.

This chain links TRBV2 with TRBJ2-1; 12 positions match TRBD2. J lost 7 bases, V lost 2 bases, and 18 bases had no gene match. Germline V gives CDR1 SNHLY, CDR2 FYNNEI. The CDR3 spans 20 residues. As DNA, the CDR3 is TGTGCCAGCAGTGAATGGTTCACAGGGTCTAGCGGGAGGGCCCCGAATGAGCAGTTCTTC. Its protein is CASSEWFTGSSGRAPNEQFF.

Points on this clonotype: A read error may be the cause here, since a much bigger clone is one base away. The chain couples TRBV7-6 to TRBJ2-1; a possible D gene is TRBD2 (5 bases). This CDR3 is 17 amino acids long. V dropped 1 base and J dropped 3 bases, with 16 bases sitting between them. Germline-derived CDR1 and CDR2 are SGHVS and FNYEAQ. The DNA for the CDR3 is TGTGCCAGCAGCTTAGGATCGGGCAGGACTCTCTACAATGAGCAGTTCTTC. This encodes CASSLGSGRTLYNEQFF.

Notes on this clonotype: With a much larger clone just one base away, this may be a read error. This chain's CDR3 is CASSLSGGYTDTQYF. The CDR3 DNA reads TGTGCCAGCAGTTTGAGCGGGGGATACACAGATACGCAGTATTTT. The J gene is TRBJ2-3, the V gene TRBV25-1, with 8 bases matching TRBD2. The V and J ends lost 5 bases and 2 bases, in that order; junction bases with no gene match: 6. Germline assignment: CDR1 MGHDK and CDR2 SYGVNS. This CDR3 is 15 amino acids long.

There are many counts of this clonotype. This chain connects TRBV9 to TRBJ1-2, with D unresolved. Trimming shortened V by 0 bases and J by 8 bases, and 8 bases separated the two germline ends. The CDR3 has 12 amino acids. Germline V gene data show CDR1 as SGDLS and CDR2 as YYNGEE. CDR3 sequence reads: CASSVGAGGYTF. DNA of the CDR3: TGTGCCAGCAGCGTAGGGGCGGGGGGCTACACCTTC.

The V gene is TRBV4-1, the J gene TRBJ2-3; tentatively, D is TRBD1 or TRBD2 (5 bases each). Per germline, CDR1 MGHRA and CDR2 YSYEKL. V lost 8 bases to trimming and J lost 0 bases, with 18 bases between them. CDR3 length: 16 amino acids. The CDR3 DNA sequence: TGCGCCAGCGGCCCGGGACCAGCGGTGAGCACAGATACGCAGTATTTT. Protein product: CASGPGPAVSTDTQYF.

In its sample, this clonotype was seen once. The chain links TRBV25-1 to TRBJ2-7; D unresolved. The V gene's germline CDR1 is MGHDK and CDR2 SYGVNS. V was trimmed by 3 bases and J by 7 bases, leaving 13 bases between them. The CDR3 length is 13 residues. CDR3 nucleotides: TGTGCCAGCAGTGAGGGCTTTGGTGGGGAGCAGTACTTC. This translates into CASSEGFGGEQYF.